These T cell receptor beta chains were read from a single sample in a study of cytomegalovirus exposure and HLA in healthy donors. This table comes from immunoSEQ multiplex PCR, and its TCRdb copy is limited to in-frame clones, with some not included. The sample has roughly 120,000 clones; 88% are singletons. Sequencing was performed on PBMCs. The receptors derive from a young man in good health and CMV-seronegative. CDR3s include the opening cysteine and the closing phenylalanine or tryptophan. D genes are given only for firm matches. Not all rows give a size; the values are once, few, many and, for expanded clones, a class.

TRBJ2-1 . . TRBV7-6 CASSLGALRAVGNEQFF TGTGCCAGCAGCTTAGGAGCCCTGAGGGCCGTAGGCAATGAGCAGTTCTTC
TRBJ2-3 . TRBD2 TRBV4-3 CASSSRIGGGGSTDTQYF TGCGCCAGCAGCTCAAGGATTGGCGGGGGGGGGAGCACAGATACGCAGTATTTT
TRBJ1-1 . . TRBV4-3 CASSRTGLMNTEAFF TGCGCCAGCAGCCGGACGGGACTGATGAACACTGAAGCTTTCTTT
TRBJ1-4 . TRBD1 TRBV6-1 CASTRDRVEKLFF TGTGCCAGCACCCGGGACAGGGTTGAAAAACTGTTTTTT
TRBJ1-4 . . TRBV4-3 CASSQDHNEKLFF TGCGCCAGCAGCCAAGATCATAATGAAAAACTGTTTTTT
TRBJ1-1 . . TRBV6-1 CASIRVRGDTEAFF TGTGCCAGCATCAGGGTTCGGGGGGACACTGAAGCTTTCTTT
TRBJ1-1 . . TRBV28 CASMGGIRTEAFF TGTGCCAGCATGGGGGGAATTCGGACTGAAGCTTTCTTT
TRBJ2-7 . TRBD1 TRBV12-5 CASGLGPLGQVFSYEQYF TGTGCTAGTGGTTTGGGGCCCCTCGGACAGGTTTTTTCCTACGAGCAGTACTTC
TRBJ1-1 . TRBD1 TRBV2 CASSLFDRGGTEAFF TGTGCCAGCAGCCTTTTTGACAGGGGTGGTACTGAAGCTTTCTTT
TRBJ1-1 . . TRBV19 CASRKSRGLTTEAFF TGTGCCAGTAGAAAGAGTCGAGGGCTCACAACTGAAGCTTTCTTT
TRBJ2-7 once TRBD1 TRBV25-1 CASSESGTGGHEQYF TGTGCCAGCAGTGAAAGCGGGACAGGGGGCCACGAGCAGTACTTC
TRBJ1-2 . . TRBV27 CASSLLPYVGGYTF TGTGCCAGCAGTTTATTACCCTACGTTGGTGGCTACACCTTC
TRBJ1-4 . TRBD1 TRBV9 CASSLRTGGATNEKLFF TGTGCCAGCAGCCTACGGACAGGGGGCGCAACTAATGAAAAACTGTTTTTT
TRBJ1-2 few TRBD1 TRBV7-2 CASSLAQGAAFGYTF TGTGCCAGCAGCTTGGCCCAGGGGGCAGCCTTTGGCTACACCTTC
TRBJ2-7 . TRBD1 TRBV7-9 CASSSQGTGDYEQYF TGTGCCAGCAGCTCCCAAGGGACAGGGGACTACGAGCAGTACTTC
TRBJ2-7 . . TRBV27 CASGPRGTPYEQYF TGTGCCAGCGGTCCAAGGGGTACCCCCTACGAGCAGTACTTC
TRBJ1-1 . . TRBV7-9 CASSAASGGTEAFF TGTGCCAGCAGCGCCGCCTCTGGGGGGACTGAAGCTTTCTTT
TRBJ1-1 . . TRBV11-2 CASSQPAGRRADTEAFF TGTGCCAGCAGCCAACCAGCGGGACGGCGGGCGGACACTGAAGCTTTCTTT
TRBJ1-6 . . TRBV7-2 CASSSQGRALHF TGTGCCAGCAGCTCACAGGGTAGGGCCCTCCACTTT
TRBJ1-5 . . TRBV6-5 CASRRTVYSNQPQHF TGTGCCAGCCGAAGGACAGTATATAGCAATCAGCCCCAGCATTTT
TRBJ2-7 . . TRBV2 CASTRDSGSYEQYF TGTGCCAGCACTCGGGACAGCGGGTCCTACGAGCAGTACTTC
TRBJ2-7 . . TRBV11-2 CASRQDTFSSEQYF TGTGCCAGCAGACAGGACACCTTCTCGAGCGAGCAGTACTTC
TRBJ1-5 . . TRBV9 CASSVDQGNTPQHF TGTGCCAGCAGCGTAGATCAGGGGAACACCCCCCAGCATTTT
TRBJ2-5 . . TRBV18 CASSPGSLRGMTQYF TGTGCCAGCTCACCTGGATCACTCCGGGGGATGACCCAGTACTTC
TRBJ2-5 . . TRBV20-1 CRGAGEETQYF TGCAGAGGAGCCGGGGAAGAGACCCAGTACTTC
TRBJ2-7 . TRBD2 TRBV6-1 CASSERSSGVTYEQYF TGTGCCAGCAGTGAACGTTCTAGCGGGGTGACCTACGAGCAGTACTTC
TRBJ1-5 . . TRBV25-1 CASSDSSGGGQPQHF TGTGCCAGCAGTGACTCATCAGGTGGGGGGCAGCCCCAGCATTTT
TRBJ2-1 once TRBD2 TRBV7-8 CASSLSSGSYYEQFF TGTGCCAGCAGCTTATCTAGCGGGAGTTACTATGAGCAGTTCTTC
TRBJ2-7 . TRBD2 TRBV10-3 CAISRTSAAYEQYF TGTGCCATCAGTCGGACTAGCGCTGCCTACGAGCAGTACTTC
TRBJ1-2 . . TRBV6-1 CASSDRGNYGYTF TGTGCCAGCAGTGATAGAGGGAACTATGGCTACACCTTC
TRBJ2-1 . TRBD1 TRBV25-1 CASSPGQGVWPRDEQFF TGTGCCAGCAGTCCGGGACAGGGGGTTTGGCCTAGGGATGAGCAGTTCTTC
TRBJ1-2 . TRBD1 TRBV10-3 CAIPRGGTAALWGYTF TGTGCCATCCCACGGGGGGGGACAGCCGCGTTATGGGGCTACACCTTC
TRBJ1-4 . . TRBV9 CASSVGGGTEKLFF TGTGCCAGCAGCGTAGGCGGGGGGACTGAAAAACTGTTTTTT
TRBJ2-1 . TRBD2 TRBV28 CASSSPGLKNEQFF TGTGCCAGCAGTTCCCCGGGACTAAAGAATGAGCAGTTCTTC
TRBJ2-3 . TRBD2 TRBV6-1 CASRAGLAETDTQYF TGTGCCAGCAGAGCGGGACTAGCGGAGACAGATACGCAGTATTTT
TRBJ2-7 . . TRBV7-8 CASSAQFAQYF TGTGCCAGCAGCGCCCAGTTTGCGCAGTACTTC
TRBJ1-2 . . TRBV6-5 CASSYSGGAPNYGYTF TGTGCCAGCAGTTACTCGGGCGGGGCGCCAAACTATGGCTACACCTTC
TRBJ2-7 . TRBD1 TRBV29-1 CSVATGRGGAEQYF TGCAGCGTCGCGACAGGGAGAGGAGGTGCCGAGCAGTACTTC
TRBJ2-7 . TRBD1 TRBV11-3 CASSSDRGREDEQYF TGTGCCAGCAGCTCCGACAGGGGGCGCGAGGACGAGCAGTACTTC
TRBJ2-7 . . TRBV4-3 CASSPFPGSSYEQYF TGCGCCAGCAGCCCCTTTCCGGGGAGCTCCTACGAGCAGTACTTC
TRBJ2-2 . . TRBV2 CASRERGELFF TGTGCCAGCAGGGAGCGTGGGGAGCTGTTTTTT
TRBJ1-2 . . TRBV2 CASSRLQEYTF TGTGCCAGCAGTCGATTACAGGAGTACACCTTC
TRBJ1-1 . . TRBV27 CASISRGNTEAFF TGTGCCAGCATAAGTCGGGGTAATACTGAAGCTTTCTTT
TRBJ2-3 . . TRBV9 CASSAHAGRDFTDTQYF TGTGCCAGCAGCGCCCACGCGGGGCGGGACTTCACAGATACGCAGTATTTT
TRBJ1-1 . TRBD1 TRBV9 CASSSQRGLNTEAFF TGTGCCAGCAGCTCTCAGAGGGGGCTGAACACTGAAGCTTTCTTT
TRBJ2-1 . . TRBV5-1 CASSFEGYNEQFF TGCGCCAGCAGCTTCGAGGGCTACAATGAGCAGTTCTTC
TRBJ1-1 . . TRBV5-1 CASSPEEGYMNTEAFF TGCGCCAGCAGCCCGGAGGAGGGGTACATGAACACTGAAGCTTTCTTT
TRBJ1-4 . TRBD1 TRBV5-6 CASSLEDRTEKLFF TGTGCCAGCAGCTTGGAGGACAGGACTGAAAAACTGTTTTTT
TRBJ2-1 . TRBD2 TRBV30 CAWSVGLAGQNQLF TGTGCCTGGAGTGTAGGGCTAGCGGGCCAAAATCAGCTCTTC
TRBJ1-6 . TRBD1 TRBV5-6 CASSLVEGATSQSPLHF TGTGCCAGCAGCTTGGTAGAGGGGGCGACCAGCCAGTCACCCCTCCACTTT
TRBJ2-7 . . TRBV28 CASSFYYEQYF TGTGCCAGCAGTTTCTACTACGAGCAGTACTTC
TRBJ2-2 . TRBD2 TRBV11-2 CASSPGTRVTGELFF TGTGCCAGCAGCCCCGGGACTAGGGTGACCGGGGAGCTGTTTTTT
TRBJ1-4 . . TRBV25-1 CASSESGGGTNEKLFF TGTGCCAGCAGTGAGTCGGGGGGCGGAACTAATGAAAAACTGTTTTTT
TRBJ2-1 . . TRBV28 CASSSLATMSYNEQFF TGTGCCAGCAGCTCCCTCGCGACTATGTCATACAATGAGCAGTTCTTC
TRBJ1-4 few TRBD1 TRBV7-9 CASSFGTGREKLFF TGTGCCAGCAGCTTTGGGACAGGGCGAGAAAAACTGTTTTTT
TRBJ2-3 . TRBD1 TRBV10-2 CASTTTGVSTDTQYF TGCGCCAGCACCACGACAGGGGTTAGCACAGATACGCAGTATTTT
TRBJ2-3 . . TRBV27 CASSLEAGPQYF TGTGCCAGCAGTTTAGAGGCGGGACCGCAGTATTTT
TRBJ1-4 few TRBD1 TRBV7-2 CASSLALAQGALTNEKLFF TGTGCCAGCAGCTTAGCTCTAGCCCAGGGGGCGCTTACTAATGAAAAACTGTTTTTT
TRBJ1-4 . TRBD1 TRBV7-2 CASSRGTGRGEKLFF TGTGCCAGCAGCCGAGGGACAGGTAGAGGAGAAAAACTGTTTTTT
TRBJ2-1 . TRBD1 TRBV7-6 CASSLADPGTGPYEQFF TGTGCCAGCAGCTTAGCGGACCCCGGGACAGGGCCTTATGAGCAGTTCTTC